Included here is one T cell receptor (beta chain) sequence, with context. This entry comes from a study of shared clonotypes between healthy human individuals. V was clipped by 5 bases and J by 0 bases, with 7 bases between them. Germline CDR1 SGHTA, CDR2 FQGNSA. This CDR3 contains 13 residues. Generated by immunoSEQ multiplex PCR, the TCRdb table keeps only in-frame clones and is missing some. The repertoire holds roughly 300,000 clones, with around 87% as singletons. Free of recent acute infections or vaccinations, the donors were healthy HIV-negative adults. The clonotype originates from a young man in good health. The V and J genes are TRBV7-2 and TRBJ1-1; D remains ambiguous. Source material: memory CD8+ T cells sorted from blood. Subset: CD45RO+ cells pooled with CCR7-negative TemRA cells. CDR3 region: CASSLQLNTEAFF. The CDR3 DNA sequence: TGTGCCAGCAGCCTACAGCTGAACACTGAAGCTTTCTTT.